This entry describes one TCR beta chain. In the original processing: Estimated nucleated cell counts came from reference gene primer amplification. Profiling relied on immunoSEQ multiplex PCR, and the TCRdb table lists in-frame clones only, not all of them. From that table come the V and J calls and clone size; the DNA was used to work out D and trimming. The sample includes 350,000 or so clones, approximately 89% of them seen just once. The data stem from a study of blood T cell repertoires in COVID-19. Study context: In each case, the material was cDNA or gDNA derived from T cells, B-cell-depleted T cells, or PBMCs.

CDR1 SGHRS and CDR2 YFSETQ come from the germline V gene. The V end was cut by 0 bases, the J end by 5 bases, with 11 bases between. CDR3 length equals 14 residues. Seattle's cohort entered during active infection and was followed longitudinally. This TCR was sampled from a woman between 55 and 75 years old with COVID-19, enrolled during active disease. The sample consisted of peripheral blood. This chain connects TRBV5-1 to TRBJ1-1, with a weak D call TRBD1 (5 bases). The CDR3 bases are TGCGCCAGCAGCTTGGGTCAGGGAAGTACTGAAGCTTTCTTT. Translation: CASSLGQGSTEAFF.